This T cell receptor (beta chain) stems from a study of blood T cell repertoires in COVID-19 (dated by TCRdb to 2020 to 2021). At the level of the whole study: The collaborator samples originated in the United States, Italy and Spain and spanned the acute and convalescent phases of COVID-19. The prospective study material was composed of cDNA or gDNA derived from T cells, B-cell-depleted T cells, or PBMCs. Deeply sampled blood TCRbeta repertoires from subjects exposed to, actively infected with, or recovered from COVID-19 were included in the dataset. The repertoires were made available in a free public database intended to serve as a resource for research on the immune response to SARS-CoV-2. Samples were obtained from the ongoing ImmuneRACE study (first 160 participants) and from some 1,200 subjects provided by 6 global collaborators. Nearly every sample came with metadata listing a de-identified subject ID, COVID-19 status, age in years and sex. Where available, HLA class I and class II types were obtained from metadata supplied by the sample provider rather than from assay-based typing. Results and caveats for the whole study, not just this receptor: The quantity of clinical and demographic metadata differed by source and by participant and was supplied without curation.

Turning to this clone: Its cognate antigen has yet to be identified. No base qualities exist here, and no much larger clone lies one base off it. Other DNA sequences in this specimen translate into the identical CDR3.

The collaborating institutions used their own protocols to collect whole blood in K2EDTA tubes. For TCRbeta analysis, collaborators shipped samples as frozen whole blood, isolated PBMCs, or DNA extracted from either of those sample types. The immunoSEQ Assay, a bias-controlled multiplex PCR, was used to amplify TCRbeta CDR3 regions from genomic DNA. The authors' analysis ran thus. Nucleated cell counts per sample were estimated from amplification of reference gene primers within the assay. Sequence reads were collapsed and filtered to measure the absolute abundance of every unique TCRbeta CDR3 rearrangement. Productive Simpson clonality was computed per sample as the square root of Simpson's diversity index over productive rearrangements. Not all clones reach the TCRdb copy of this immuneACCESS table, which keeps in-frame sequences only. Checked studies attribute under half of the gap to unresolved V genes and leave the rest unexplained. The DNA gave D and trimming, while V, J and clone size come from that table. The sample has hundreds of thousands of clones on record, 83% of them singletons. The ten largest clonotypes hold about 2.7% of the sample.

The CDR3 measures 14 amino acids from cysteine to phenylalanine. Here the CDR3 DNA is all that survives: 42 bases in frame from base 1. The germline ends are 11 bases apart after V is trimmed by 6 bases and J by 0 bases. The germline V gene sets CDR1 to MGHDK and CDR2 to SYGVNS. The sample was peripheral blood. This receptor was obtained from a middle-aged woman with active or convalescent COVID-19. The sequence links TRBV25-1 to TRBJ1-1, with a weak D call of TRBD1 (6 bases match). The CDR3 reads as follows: CASSPGQLNTEAFF. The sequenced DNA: TGTGCCAGCAGCCCCGGACAGCTGAACACTGAAGCTTTCTTT.